The 32 T cell receptor beta chains in this list originate from one sample, sequenced in a study of T-cell reconstitution after alpha-beta-depleted transplantation in children. TCRbeta library preparation incorporated unique molecular identifiers. MiXCR, applied by TCRdb to the PCR reads, yields one record per CDR3 protein. Here the sample spans around 240,000 distinct CDR3 sequences, 9.7% being singletons. The sequences come from PBMCs from the stem cell graft donor, collected from the stem cell graft. The receptor source for this set is a human donor who donated a stem cell graft to a child with SCID.

There are many counts of this clonotype. This chain joins TRBV10-3 and TRBJ1-3; TRBD1 aligns across 8 bases. Trimming removed 6 bases from V and 4 bases from J; junction bases left unmatched: 5. The CDR3 extends over 14 amino acids. Germline V gives CDR1 ENHRY, CDR2 SYGVKD. This CDR3 reads CAIRAGQEGNTIYF. In DNA, the CDR3 is TGTGCCATCAGGGCGGGACAGGAGGGAAACACCATATATTTT.

This clonotype was counted many times. The genes are TRBV25-1 and TRBJ1-2, with D possibly matching TRBD1 (5 bases). Per germline, CDR1 MGHDK and CDR2 SYGVNS. CDR3 length: 17 residues. Trimming shortened V by 1 base and J by 0 bases, and 15 bases separated the two germline ends. In nucleotides, the CDR3 is TGTGCCAGCAGTGAATTTACGGGACGGACACCTAACTATGGCTACACCTTC. Protein sequence: CASSEFTGRTPNYGYTF.

This clonotype was counted ten times or more. The V call is TRBV2, the J call TRBJ2-1; the match to TRBD1 covers 9 bases. V was pared by 3 bases and J by 6 bases, with 6 bases of the junction left unmatched. Looked up from germline, CDR1 is SNHLY and CDR2 is FYNNEI. This CDR3 contains 15 residues. CDR3 region: CASSDGQGSFNEQFF. The CDR3, as DNA: TGTGCCAGCAGTGATGGACAGGGGTCGTTCAATGAGCAGTTCTTC.

This clonotype was seen ten or more times. V and J are TRBV20-1 and TRBJ2-5, with TRBD1 identical over 7 bases. CDR1 DFQATT and CDR2 SNEGSKA come from the germline V gene (reference sequence). This CDR3 has 12 amino acids. J gave up 5 bases and V 8 bases, and 8 bases lay outside the gene matches. CDR3 DNA: TGCAGTAAAAGCTCAGGGGGTGAGACCCAGTACTTC. It codes for CSKSSGGETQYF.

This clonotype was seen many times. The chain joins TRBV7-8 to TRBJ1-4; the match to TRBD1 covers 10 bases. V lost 4 bases to trimming and J lost 8 bases; unmatched junction nucleotides: 10. The CDR3 contains 16 residues. The germline gives CDR1 SGHVS, CDR2 FQNEAQ. In DNA, the CDR3 is TGTGCCAGCAGCTCCAACCGGGACAGGGGATGGGAAAAACTGTTTTTT. Translating it yields CASSSNRDRGWEKLFF.

This clonotype was found many times. The chain joins TRBV5-5 to TRBJ2-1; D is unresolved. Germline CDR1 is SGHKS and CDR2 is YYEKEE (reference sequence). The CDR3 contains 12 residues. Trimming stripped 3 bases from V and 3 bases from J, with 4 bases between. The CDR3 loop is CASSWGYNEQFF. CDR3 DNA sequence: TGTGCCAGCAGCTGGGGCTACAATGAGCAGTTCTTC.

This clonotype occurred many times. In DNA, the CDR3 is TGCAGTGCTAGGGCTCCGGAGCCGGGCTACACCTTC. Amino acid sequence: CSARAPEPGYTF. The J gene is TRBJ1-2, the V gene TRBV20-1; D unclear. CDR3 length equals 12 residues. Trimming removed 3 bases at V and 8 bases at J, with 13 bases between. Germline V gene lookup returns CDR1 DFQATT and CDR2 SNEGSKA (reference sequence).

This clonotype was found many times. The gene calls are TRBV5-1 and TRBJ2-7; TRBD1 aligns across 8 bases. V lost 5 bases and J lost 7; bases outside the gene matches: 8. This CDR3 region has 13 residues. The germline CDR1 and CDR2 sequences are SGHRS and YFSETQ. CDR3 DNA sequence: TGCGCCAGCAGTTACGACAGGGGTGATGAGCAGTACTTC. It translates to CASSYDRGDEQYF.

This clonotype was recorded at least ten times. DNA for the CDR3: TGTGCCAGCTCACCGACAGGGGGTTCGGAAAAACTGTTTTTT. Translating it yields CASSPTGGSEKLFF. The gene calls are TRBV18 and TRBJ1-4, with 9 bases aligning to TRBD1. Germline CDR1 and CDR2: KGHSH and LQKENI. V lost 3 bases to trimming and J lost 8 bases; unmatched junction nucleotides: 4. The CDR3 covers 14 residues.

There are many counts of this clonotype. The V call is TRBV7-7, the J call TRBJ1-4; 8 bases line up with TRBD1. Trimming at V came to 5 bases and at J to 3 bases, leaving 2 bases not matched to a gene. Per germline, CDR1 SSHAT and CDR2 FNYEAQ (reference sequence). The CDR3 loop spans 14 amino acids. This chain's CDR3 is CASSPGQANEKLFF. In nucleotides, the CDR3 is TGTGCCAGCAGCCCGGGACAGGCTAATGAAAAACTGTTTTTT.

CDR3 sequence (DNA): TGTGCCAGCAGCCCGGGGACAGGGACCTACGAGCAGTACTTC. As protein: CASSPGTGTYEQYF. V gene TRBV7-2 combines with J gene TRBJ2-7; 9 nucleotides align to TRBD1. The CDR3 is 14 residues long. Germline lookup yields CDR1 SGHTA and CDR2 FQGNSA. J gave up 2 bases and V 5 bases, and 4 bases lay outside the gene matches.

The CDR3 DNA reads as TGCGCCAGCAGCTTGGCCACGGGGGTTAACTACGAGCAGTACTTC. This sequence encodes CASSLATGVNYEQYF. This chain links TRBV5-1 with TRBJ2-7; maybe TRBD2 (6 bases). V gave up 0 bases and J gave up 3 bases, with 13 bases separating them. This CDR3 has 15 amino acids. Germline CDR1 is SGHRS and CDR2 is YFSETQ.

Ten or more counts support this clonotype. The chain couples TRBV12-3 or TRBV12-4 to TRBJ2-3; D possibly matches TRBD1 or TRBD2 (5 bases each). Trimming stripped 1 base from V and 2 bases from J, with 13 bases between. The CDR3 covers 16 residues. This CDR3 reads CASSLVPGLDTDTQYF. Here the CDR3 DNA reads TGTGCCAGCAGTTTAGTGCCGGGGCTGGACACAGATACGCAGTATTTT.

This clonotype was recorded many times. The chain is built from TRBV21-1 and TRBJ2-7. TRBV21-1 is a known pseudogene. This CDR3 is built from 13 residues. Written as DNA, the CDR3 is TGTGCCAGCAGCAAACGGCAGACCTACGAGCAGTACTTC. As protein: CASSKRQTYEQYF.

The sample holds many counts of this clonotype. The chain employs TRBV4-1 and TRBJ1-1, with D possibly TRBD1 on 5 matching bases. Germline values: CDR1 MGHRA, CDR2 YSYEKL. The V end lost 1 base, the J end lost 6 bases, and 15 bases lay between the germline ends. The CDR3 spans 15 residues. This CDR3 is CASSQGAGIGAEAFF. CDR3 coding DNA: TGCGCCAGCAGCCAAGGGGCAGGGATAGGGGCTGAAGCTTTCTTT.

Points on this clonotype: At one of its ends the junction is not consistent with the germline gene, which may arise from a read error. The V and J genes are TRBV20-1 and TRBJ1-2, with D unresolved. Germline V gives CDR1 DFQATT, CDR2 SNEGSKA (reference sequence). The CDR3 length is 10 residues. The DNA for the CDR3 is TGCAGTGCTGAAGACTATGGCTACCCCTTC. This encodes CSAEDYGYPF.

In this sample, this clonotype turned up many times. The chain combines TRBV20-1 with TRBJ2-7, with TRBD1 identical over 10 bases. Germline assignment: CDR1 DFQATT and CDR2 SNEGSKA (reference sequence). CDR3 length: 14 amino acids. Trimming cost V 4 bases and J 4 bases; bases outside gene matches: 7. The CDR3 is CSATGTGDMYEQYF. CDR3 coding DNA: TGCAGTGCTACGGGGACAGGGGATATGTACGAGCAGTACTTC.

This clonotype came up many times. V and J are TRBV9 and TRBJ1-2; D is unclear. The length of the CDR3 is 14 residues. Trimming shortened V by 0 bases and J by 0 bases, and 6 bases separated the two germline ends. CDR1 is SGDLS, CDR2 YYNGEE, per germline. In DNA, the CDR3 is TGTGCCAGCAGCGTAGGGATATCTAACTATGGCTACACCTTC. This gives the protein CASSVGISNYGYTF.

This clonotype was detected many times. In DNA form, the CDR3 reads TGTGCCAGCAGTTTCGCAGGGTTTATAACTGAAGCTTTCTTT. It is translated as CASSFAGFITEAFF. The chain couples TRBV12-3 or TRBV12-4 to TRBJ1-1; TRBD1 is a possible D gene (5 bases). This CDR3 region has 14 residues. The germline V and J ends were trimmed by 3 bases and 5 bases, with 13 bases remaining between them.

This clonotype has ten or more counts. The CDR3, as DNA: TGCGCCAGCAGCCCCGGGTCCCCCAGCTCTGAAGCTTTCTTT. Protein product: CASSPGSPSSEAFF. The rearrangement joins TRBV5-1 to TRBJ1-1; D unclear. V lost 4 bases and J lost 6, with 16 bases in between. The CDR3 consists of 14 residues. CDR1 is SGHRS and CDR2 is YFSETQ in the germline V gene.

This clonotype was seen repeatedly, ten times or more. The J gene is TRBJ2-7, the V gene TRBV4-1; 9 nucleotides match TRBD2. With 3 bases clipped from V and 2 bases from J, the junction kept 8 bases outside the gene matches. Germline V gene sequence: CDR1 MGHRA, CDR2 YSYEKL. The CDR3 loop spans 16 amino acids. For the CDR3, the DNA is TGCGCCAGCAGCCAGTACTCTGGCGGGGGGGCCTACGAGCAGTACTTC. This translates into CASSQYSGGGAYEQYF.

This clonotype was observed at least ten times. The J gene is TRBJ2-3, the V gene TRBV11-2; perhaps TRBD1 as D (5 bases). The CDR3 length is 15 residues. V dropped 5 bases and J dropped 0 bases, with 12 bases sitting between them. CDR1 and CDR2 from the germline V gene are SGHAT and FQNNGV. Here the CDR3 DNA reads TGTGCCAGCAGCCAGGGTTTTACTAGCACAGATACGCAGTATTTT. It translates to CASSQGFTSTDTQYF.

The V gene is TRBV7-9, the J gene TRBJ2-3; TRBD2 might be the D (7 bases). Germline V gene sequence: CDR1 SEHNR, CDR2 FQNEAQ (reference sequence). V was clipped by 4 bases and J by 4 bases, with 15 bases between them. This CDR3 spans 15 amino acids. In DNA form, the CDR3 reads TGTGCCAGCAGCTGGGGGGGGGGCCGCCCAGATACGCAGTATTTT. Its protein is CASSWGGGRPDTQYF.

This clonotype was detected many times. The chain employs TRBV20-1 and TRBJ2-3, with TRBD1 matching 10 bases. The germline gives CDR1 DFQATT, CDR2 SNEGSKA (reference sequence). This CDR3 has 14 amino acids. V trimming: 5 bases; J trimming: 3 bases; junction bases outside the gene matches: 5. CDR3 DNA sequence: TGCAGTGCTCTCCGGGACAGGGGAACAGATACGCAGTATTTT. Translation gives CSALRDRGTDTQYF.

With regard to this clonotype: A much more abundant neighbour one base away suggests this may be a read error. This chain connects TRBV5-1 to TRBJ1-2; weak D call: TRBD1 (5 bases). Per the germline V gene, CDR1 is SGHRS and CDR2 is YFSETQ. The CDR3 consists of 15 residues. The CDR3 DNA reads as TGCGCCAGCAGCGGGGCGGACGCACCTAACTATGGCGACACCTTC. Translating it yields CASSGADAPNYGDTF.

Ten or more counts support this clonotype. CDR3 DNA sequence: TGCGCCAGCAGCTTCACCAGCCAAGAGACCCAGTACTTC. Its translation: CASSFTSQETQYF. The gene calls are TRBV5-1 and TRBJ2-5; unclear D gene. CDR3 length: 13 amino acids. Trimming took 2 bases from V and 1 from J, leaving 6 bases between them. The V gene's germline CDR1 is SGHRS and CDR2 YFSETQ.

This clonotype was seen ten or more times. J is TRBJ1-1 and V is TRBV6-1; the D gene is possibly TRBD1 (6 bases). Germline CDR1 MNHNS, CDR2 SASEGT. Trimming stripped 8 bases from V and 7 bases from J, with 17 bases between. CDR3 length equals 13 residues. The CDR3 protein is CASGGQSTYEAFF. As DNA, the CDR3 is TGTGCCAGCGGTGGACAGTCGACGTATGAAGCTTTCTTT.

This clonotype came up many times. The chain employs TRBV5-6 and TRBJ2-7, with D possibly matching TRBD2 (5 bases). This CDR3 contains 16 residues. The germline V gene encodes CDR1 SGHDT and CDR2 YYEEEE. V was clipped by 3 bases and J by 2 bases, with 18 bases between them. Here the CDR3 DNA reads TGTGCCAGCAGCTCCCTCGATGGCGGGTCCCCCTACGAGCAGTACTTC. Translation: CASSSLDGGSPYEQYF. The full variable domain, with the rest looked up from reference TRBV5-6 and TRBJ2-7, is DAGVTQSPTHLIKTRGQQVTLRCSPKSGHDTVSWYQQALGQGPQFIFQYYEEEERQRGNFPDRFSGHQFPNYSSELNVNALLLGDSALYLCASSSLDGGSPYEQYFGPGTRLTVT.

Regarding this clonotype: This sequence may be a read error, since a much larger clone differs from it by one base. The V gene is TRBV20-1, the J gene TRBJ2-3; 12 nucleotides align to TRBD2. Germline-derived CDR1 and CDR2 are DFQATT and SNEGSKA (reference sequence). CDR3 length: 18 residues. DNA of the CDR3: TGCTGTGCTAGAGTTTGGACTAGCGGGGCTACTAGCACAGATACGCAGTATTTT. The encoded protein is CCARVWTSGATSTDTQYF.

This clonotype has more than one count but fewer than ten. This chain links TRBV2 with TRBJ1-2, with 7 positions matching TRBD1. The germline V gene encodes CDR1 SNHLY and CDR2 FYNNEI. The CDR3 is made up of 15 amino acids. V lost 7 bases, J lost 5 bases, and 13 bases stayed unmatched. CDR3 DNA: TGTGCCAGCACCGGGGAGGGGGCTTTAGTATATGGCTACACCTTC. As protein: CASTGEGALVYGYTF. Together with reference TRBV2 and TRBJ1-2, the CDR3 gives the full variable domain: EPEVTQTPSHQVTQMGQEVILRCVPISNHLYFYWYRQILGQKVEFLVSFYNNEISEKSEIFDDQFSVERPDGSNFTLKIRSTKLEDSAMYFCASTGEGALVYGYTFGSGTRLTVV.

This clonotype was recorded at least ten times. The rearrangement uses TRBV5-1 and TRBJ1-5, with D possibly being TRBD1 (6 bases). The V gene lost 0 bases and the J gene lost 3 bases, with 10 bases spanning the gap. The CDR3 totals 15 residues. Germline V gives CDR1 SGHRS, CDR2 YFSETQ. The CDR3 DNA sequence: TGCGCCAGCAGCTTGGATCCAGGGGCCAATCAGCCCCAGCATTTT. Protein product: CASSLDPGANQPQHF.

This clonotype was seen only a few times. V and J are TRBV5-1 and TRBJ2-5, with 7 bases fitting TRBD2. Germline assignment: CDR1 SGHRS and CDR2 YFSETQ. This CDR3 has 13 amino acids. Unmatched junction bases numbered 5, after V lost 4 bases and J lost 5 bases. The CDR3 DNA sequence: TGCGCCAGCAGCGCCGCCGGGAGGGAGACCCAGTACTTC. Its translation is CASSAAGRETQYF.